One T cell receptor beta chain is described in this entry. This specimen belongs to a study of blood T cell repertoires in COVID-19. Per the germline V gene, CDR1 is SNHLY and CDR2 is FYNNEI. The trim removed 6 bases at V and 4 bases at J, leaving 7 bases unmatched. The CDR3 covers 14 residues. Original processing methods: Cell counts per sample came from amplifying reference gene primers. Clones were read by immunoSEQ multiplex PCR, and TCRdb kept only the in-frame ones, dropping some. Clone size and the V and J calls come from that table; the DNA yielded D and trimming. The sample carries some 230,000 clones, approximately 82% recorded once.

This chain uses TRBV2 with TRBJ2-7; 9 bases are a match to TRBD1. Sequencing was done on a sample of PBMCs or T cells enriched from blood (not recorded which). The receptor was isolated from a man between 35 and 55 years old who had recovered from COVID-19. Here the CDR3 DNA reads TGTGCCAGCAGGAAGGACAGGGGCTTGTACGAGCAGTACTTC. It translates to CASRKDRGLYEQYF.